This T cell receptor (beta chain) was sequenced in a study of blood T cell repertoires in COVID-19. Turning to the study itself: COVID-19 samples, acute and convalescent, were from the United States, Italy and Spain. PBMCs, B-cell-depleted T cells, or T cells provided the cDNA or gDNA that made up the material.

Germline V gene data show CDR1 as SGHDN and CDR2 as FVKESK. The V end lost 1 base, the J end lost 0 bases, and 8 bases lay between the germline ends. The CDR3 loop spans 15 amino acids. Per the study methods: Reference gene primer amplification in the assay estimated nucleated cell counts. The data were produced by immunoSEQ multiplex PCR, yet TCRdb's version contains in-frame clones alone and is incomplete. That table furnishes V, J and clone size, whereas the DNA furnished D and trimming. The profile covers about 140,000 clones, with about four fifths appearing a single time and approximately 3.5% taken by the ten largest.

The sequenced sample was peripheral blood. This receptor was taken from an older man who had recovered from COVID-19. J is TRBJ2-3 and V is TRBV14, with D maybe TRBD2 (6 bases). CDR3 amino acids: CASSQGGVSTDTQYF. The CDR3 bases are TGTGCCAGCAGCCAAGGCGGGGTTAGCACAGATACGCAGTATTTT.